The 19 T cell receptor beta chains below were found in one sample sequenced in a study of OX40 agonist ivuxolimab in advanced cancers. The assay was immunoSEQ multiplex PCR, and TCRdb's table has in-frame clones only and misses some. The table lists 70,000 to 85,000 clones, almost 85% of them singletons. The sequenced sample was CD4+ or CD8+ T cells sorted from blood, obtained in a trial of the OX40 agonist ivuxolimab. The receptors stem from an adult with an advanced solid tumor such as melanoma, head and neck, liver or kidney cancer.

V is TRBV19 and J is TRBJ2-2, with D unresolved. V was shortened by 4 bases and J by 2 bases, with 8 bases between the two germline ends. CDR1 LNHDA and CDR2 SQIVND come from the germline V gene (reference sequence). The CDR3 loop spans 14 amino acids. CDR3 loop: CASSRTLNTGELFF. The CDR3 DNA reads TGTGCCAGTAGTAGGACCCTAAACACCGGGGAGCTGTTTTTT.

The V and J genes are TRBV6-1 and TRBJ2-3; D is perhaps TRBD1 (5 bases). Germline-derived CDR1 and CDR2 are MNHNS and SASEGT. The V end lost 3 bases, the J end lost 0 bases, and 10 bases lay between the germline ends. The CDR3 has 15 residues. The CDR3 nucleotides are TGTGCCAGCAGTGAGGGGCATCTCAGCACAGATACGCAGTATTTT. Encoded protein: CASSEGHLSTDTQYF.

The V call is TRBV28, the J call TRBJ2-1, with TRBD2 matching 9 bases. The CDR3 length is 13 residues. V lost 5 bases, J lost 6 bases, and 2 bases stayed unmatched. Germline V CDR1 and CDR2: MDHEN, SYDVKM. The CDR3 spells CASSAGGPNEQFF. The CDR3 DNA reads TGTGCCAGCAGTGCGGGAGGGCCCAATGAGCAGTTCTTC.

This clone was counted only a few times. V and J are TRBV2 and TRBJ1-1; D remains ambiguous. Trimming took 6 bases from V and 1 from J, leaving 12 bases between them. The length of the CDR3 is 14 residues. Germline loops: CDR1 SNHLY, CDR2 FYNNEI. The CDR3 here is CASSARTENTEAFF. The CDR3 region has the DNA TGTGCCAGCAGCGCCCGAACGGAGAACACTGAAGCTTTCTTT.

V usage is TRBV7-2 and J usage is TRBJ2-3; 12 bases map to TRBD2. Trimming took 5 bases from V and 3 from J; bases not matched to a gene: 9. In germline, CDR1 is SGHTA, CDR2 FQGNSA. This CDR3 is 17 amino acids long. The CDR3 region has the DNA TGTGCCAGCAGCCTACAGACTAGCGGGAGCGGGACAGATACGCAGTATTTT. This sequence encodes CASSLQTSGSGTDTQYF. Drawing the rest from reference TRBV7-2 and TRBJ2-3, the complete variable domain is GAGVSQSPSNKVTEKGKDVELRCDPISGHTALYWYRQSLGQGLEFLIYFQGNSAPDKSGLPSDRFSAERTGGSVSTLTIQRTQQEDSAVYLCASSLQTSGSGTDTQYFGPGTRLTVL.

The V call is TRBV15, the J call TRBJ2-1, with 9 bases matching TRBD2. Germline V gene lookup returns CDR1 LNHNV and CDR2 YYDKDF (reference sequence). The CDR3 is made up of 16 amino acids. V was pared by 0 bases and J by 4 bases, with 4 bases of the junction left unmatched. CDR3 protein: CATSRDRLAGYNEQFF. In DNA, the CDR3 is TGTGCCACCAGCAGAGATAGGCTAGCGGGATACAATGAGCAGTTCTTC.

The chain links TRBV7-2 to TRBJ2-7; 8 bases are a match to TRBD1. Unmatched junction bases numbered 4, after V lost 3 bases and J lost 0 bases. The length of the CDR3 is 15 residues. Germline assignment: CDR1 SGHTA and CDR2 FQGNSA. CDR3 sequence (DNA): TGTGCCAGCAGCTTTGGACAGGGAAGCTCCTACGAGCAGTACTTC. Translation gives CASSFGQGSSYEQYF.

The J gene is TRBJ2-5, the V gene TRBV10-3; D ambiguous. The better agreement between TRBJ2-7 and the DNA end casts doubt on the J call. This CDR3 spans 12 amino acids. The germline V gene encodes CDR1 ENHRY and CDR2 SYGVKD. This CDR3 is CAISERVSEQYF. The CDR3 DNA is TGTGCCATCAGTGAACGAGTATCCGAGCAGTACTTC.

The CDR3 loop reads CASSHDSAREGYTF. As DNA, the CDR3 is TGCGCCAGCAGCCACGACAGCGCCAGGGAAGGCTACACCTTC. This chain links TRBV5-1 with TRBJ1-2, with D possibly being TRBD1 (5 bases). V lost 4 bases and J lost 8, with 18 bases in between. The V gene's germline CDR1 is SGHRS and CDR2 YFSETQ. The CDR3 covers 14 residues.

The chain couples TRBV11-2 to TRBJ2-3, with TRBD2 identical over 9 bases. After removal of 1 base from V and 7 bases from J, the junction contained 12 bases not matched to a gene. This CDR3 is 17 amino acids long. The germline V gene encodes CDR1 SGHAT and CDR2 FQNNGV. The CDR3: CASSLGARAGGGYTQYF. The DNA of the CDR3 is TGTGCCAGCAGCTTAGGTGCGAGAGCGGGAGGCGGTTATACGCAGTATTTT.

The V call is TRBV6-1, the J call TRBJ1-1, with a possible D match to TRBD1 (6 bases). The CDR3 loop spans 13 amino acids. CDR1 and CDR2 from the germline V gene are MNHNS and SASEGT. V was clipped by 4 bases and J by 4 bases, with 10 bases between them. DNA for the CDR3: TGTGCCAGCAGTGCAAACAGGGCCACTGAAGCTTTCTTT. It specifies CASSANRATEAFF.

The V call is TRBV10-3, the J call TRBJ1-2, with 9 positions matching TRBD1. There are 15 residues in the CDR3. Germline trimming cut 4 bases from V and 8 bases from J; bases unmatched to any gene: 11. Germline CDR1 and CDR2: ENHRY and SYGVKD. The CDR3 here is CAISGGGTGSGGYTF. CDR3 in DNA: TGTGCCATCAGTGGGGGAGGGACAGGGTCTGGAGGCTACACCTTC.

The chain joins TRBV4-3 to TRBJ2-7, with a possible D match to TRBD1 (6 bases). This CDR3 contains 14 residues. The ends were cut back, 0 bases at V and 5 bases at J, with 11 bases in the middle. The germline V gene encodes CDR1 LGHNA and CDR2 YSLEER. The chain's CDR3 is CASSQERQAHEQYF. The CDR3 nucleotides are TGCGCCAGCAGCCAAGAGAGACAGGCCCACGAGCAGTACTTC.

The genes are TRBV7-2 and TRBJ2-1; TRBD2 agrees at 13 bases. The CDR3 extends over 18 amino acids. V trimming: 2 bases; J trimming: 9 bases; junction bases outside the gene matches: 13. CDR1 and CDR2 from the germline V gene are SGHTA and FQGNSA. The CDR3, as DNA: TGTGCCAGCAGCTTACTCCATCCTTTGGGACTAGCGGGAAGTGAGCAGTTCTTC. Translating gives CASSLLHPLGLAGSEQFF.

The rearrangement joins TRBV5-1 to TRBJ1-2, with D hard to call. With 4 bases removed from V and 5 bases from J, the gap between germline ends came to 18 bases. The length of the CDR3 is 15 residues. From germline, CDR1 is SGHRS and CDR2 YFSETQ. CDR3 sequence reads: CASSARPQSGYGYTF. For the CDR3, the DNA is TGCGCCAGCAGCGCACGGCCCCAGTCGGGGTATGGCTACACCTTC.

The chain employs TRBV18 and TRBJ1-1; D uncertain. The germline V gene has CDR1 KGHSH and CDR2 LQKENI. The CDR3 is 12 amino acids. Between the trimmed V and J ends, which lost 3 bases and 5 bases, there was a span of 7 bases. DNA of the CDR3: TGTGCCAGCTCACCGGTAGGAACTGAAGCTTTCTTT. Protein product: CASSPVGTEAFF.

This clone appeared a single time. The chain uses TRBV28 and TRBJ1-5, with D hard to call. Per germline, CDR1 MDHEN and CDR2 SYDVKM. The V gene lost 8 bases and the J gene lost 4 bases, with 9 bases spanning the gap. The CDR3 extends over 12 amino acids. CDR3 loop: CASLDGNQPQHF. CDR3 nucleotides: TGTGCCAGCTTGGACGGTAATCAGCCCCAGCATTTT.

V is TRBV5-4 and J is TRBJ1-4, with 7 bases identical to TRBD1. The germline V gene has CDR1 SGHNT and CDR2 YYREEE (reference sequence). V gave up 2 bases and J gave up 6 bases; unmatched junction bases: 4. The CDR3 totals 14 residues. In nucleotides, the CDR3 is TGTGCCAGCAGCTTACGACAGGGTCATGAAAAACTGTTTTTT. Translating it yields CASSLRQGHEKLFF.

The rearrangement uses TRBV6-1 and TRBJ1-2; D possibly corresponds to TRBD1 (6 bases). This CDR3 has 11 amino acids. Trimming took off 6 bases at V and 8 bases at J, with 10 bases between the two ends. The germline CDR1 and CDR2 sequences are MNHNS and SASEGT. DNA of the CDR3: TGTGCCAGCAGGCGACAGGTCGGCTACACCTTC. This sequence encodes CASRRQVGYTF.